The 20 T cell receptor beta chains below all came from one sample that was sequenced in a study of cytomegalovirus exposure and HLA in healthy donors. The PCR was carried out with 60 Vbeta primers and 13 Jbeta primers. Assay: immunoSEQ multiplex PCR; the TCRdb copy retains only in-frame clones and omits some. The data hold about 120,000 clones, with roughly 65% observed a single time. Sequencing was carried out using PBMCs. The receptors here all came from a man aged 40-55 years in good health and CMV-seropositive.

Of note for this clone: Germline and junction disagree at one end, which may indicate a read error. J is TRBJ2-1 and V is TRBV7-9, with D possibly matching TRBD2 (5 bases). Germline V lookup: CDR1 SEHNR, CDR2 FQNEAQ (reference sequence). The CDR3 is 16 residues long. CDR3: CARSLARPGLAPEQFF. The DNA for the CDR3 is TGTGCCAGAAGCTTAGCGCGCCCGGGGTTGGCGCCTGAGCAGTTCTTC.

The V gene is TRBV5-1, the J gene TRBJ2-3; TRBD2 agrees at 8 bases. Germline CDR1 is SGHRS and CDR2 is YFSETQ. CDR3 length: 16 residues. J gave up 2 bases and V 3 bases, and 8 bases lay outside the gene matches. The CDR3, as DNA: TGCGCCAGCAGCTCTGCCACTAGCGGCTACACAGATACGCAGTATTTT. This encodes CASSSATSGYTDTQYF.

CDR3 amino acids: CAWSVVTGKYTGELFF. The CDR3, as DNA: TGTGCCTGGAGTGTTGTGACGGGGAAATACACCGGGGAGCTGTTTTTT. V and J are TRBV30 and TRBJ2-2, with a possible D match to TRBD2 (5 bases). Germline assignment: CDR1 GTSNPN and CDR2 SVGIG (reference sequence). V was pared by 0 bases and J by 3 bases, with 14 bases between. The CDR3 is made up of 16 amino acids.

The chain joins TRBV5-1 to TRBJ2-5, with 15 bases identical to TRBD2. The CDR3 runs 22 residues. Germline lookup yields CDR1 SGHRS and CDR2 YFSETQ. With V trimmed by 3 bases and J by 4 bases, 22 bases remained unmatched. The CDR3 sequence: CASSSTPLGLAGGQGGRETQYF. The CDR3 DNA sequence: TGCGCCAGCAGCTCCACACCCCTCGGACTAGCGGGGGGGCAAGGGGGAAGAGAGACCCAGTACTTC.

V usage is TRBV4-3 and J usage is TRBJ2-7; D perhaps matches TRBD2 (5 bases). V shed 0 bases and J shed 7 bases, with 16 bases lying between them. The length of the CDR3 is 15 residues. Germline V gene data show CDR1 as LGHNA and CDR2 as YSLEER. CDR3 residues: CASSQDRSYSGEQYF. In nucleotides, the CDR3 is TGCGCCAGCAGCCAAGATCGTAGCTACTCGGGGGAGCAGTACTTC.

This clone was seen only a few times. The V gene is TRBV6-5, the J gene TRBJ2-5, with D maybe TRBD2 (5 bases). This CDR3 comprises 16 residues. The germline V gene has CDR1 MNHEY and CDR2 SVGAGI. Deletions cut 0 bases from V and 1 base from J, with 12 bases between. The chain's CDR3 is CASSYSMGSPQETQYF. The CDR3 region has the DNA TGTGCCAGCAGTTACTCGATGGGGAGTCCCCAAGAGACCCAGTACTTC.

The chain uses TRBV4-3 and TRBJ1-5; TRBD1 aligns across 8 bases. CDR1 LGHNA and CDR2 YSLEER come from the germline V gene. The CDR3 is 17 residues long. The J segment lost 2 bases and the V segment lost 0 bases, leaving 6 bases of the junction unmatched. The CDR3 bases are TGCGCCAGCAGCCAAGAGCCAGGGGGCTCTGGCAATCAGCCCCAGCATTTT. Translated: CASSQEPGGSGNQPQHF.

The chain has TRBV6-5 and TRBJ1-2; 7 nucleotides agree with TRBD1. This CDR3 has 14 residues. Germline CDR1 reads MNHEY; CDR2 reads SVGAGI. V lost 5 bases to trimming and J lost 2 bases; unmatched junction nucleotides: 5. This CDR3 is CASSRDRSNYGYTF. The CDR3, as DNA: TGTGCCAGCAGTCGGGACAGATCAAACTATGGCTACACCTTC.

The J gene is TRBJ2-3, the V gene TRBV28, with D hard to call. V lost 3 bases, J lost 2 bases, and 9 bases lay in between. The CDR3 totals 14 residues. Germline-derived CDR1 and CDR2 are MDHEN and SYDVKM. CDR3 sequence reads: CASSFYRATDTQYF. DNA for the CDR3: TGTGCCAGCAGTTTCTATAGAGCCACAGATACGCAGTATTTT. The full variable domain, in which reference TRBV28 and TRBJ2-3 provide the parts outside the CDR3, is DVKVTQSSRYLVKRTGEKVFLECVQDMDHENMFWYRQDPGLGLRLIYFSYDVKMKEKGDIPEGYSVSREKKERFSLILESASTNQTSMYLCASSFYRATDTQYFGPGTRLTVL.

As DNA, the CDR3 is TGTGCCAGCAGTTTTATCTTAGCGGACTCCTACGAGCAGTACTTC. Amino acid sequence: CASSFILADSYEQYF. The chain uses TRBV27 and TRBJ2-5, with D perhaps matching TRBD2 (6 bases). The DNA end is a closer match to TRBJ2-7, so the J assignment may be wrong. Germline CDR1 MNHEY, CDR2 SMNVEV (reference sequence). CDR3 length: 15 residues.

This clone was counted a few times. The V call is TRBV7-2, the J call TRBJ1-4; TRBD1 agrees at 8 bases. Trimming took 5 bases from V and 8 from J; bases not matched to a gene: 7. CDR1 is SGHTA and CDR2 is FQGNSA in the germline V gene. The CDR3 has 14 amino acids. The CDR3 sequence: CASSDGQGGEKLFF. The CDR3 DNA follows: TGTGCCAGCAGCGATGGACAGGGAGGAGAAAAACTGTTTTTT. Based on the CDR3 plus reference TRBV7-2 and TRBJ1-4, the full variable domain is GAGVSQSPSNKVTEKGKDVELRCDPISGHTALYWYRQSLGQGLEFLIYFQGNSAPDKSGLPSDRFSAERTGGSVSTLTIQRTQQEDSAVYLCASSDGQGGEKLFFGSGTQLSVL.

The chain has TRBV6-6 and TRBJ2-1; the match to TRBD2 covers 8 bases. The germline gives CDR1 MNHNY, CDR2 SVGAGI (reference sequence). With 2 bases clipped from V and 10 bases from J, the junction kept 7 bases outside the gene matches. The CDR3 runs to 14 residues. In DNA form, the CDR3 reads TGTGCCAGCAGTTACCTAGCGGGTGACCTGGAGCAGTTCTTC. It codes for CASSYLAGDLEQFF.

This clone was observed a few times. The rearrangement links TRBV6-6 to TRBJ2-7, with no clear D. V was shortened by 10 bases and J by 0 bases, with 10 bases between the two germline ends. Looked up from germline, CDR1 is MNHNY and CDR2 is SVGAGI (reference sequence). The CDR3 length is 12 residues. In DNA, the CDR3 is TGTGCCATCGGTCCGAGCTCCTACGAGCAGTACTTC. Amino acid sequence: CAIGPSSYEQYF.

Here the CDR3 reads CASSSTTSGGLGELFF. In nucleotides, the CDR3 is TGTGCCAGCAGCTCCACGACTAGCGGGGGTCTCGGGGAGCTGTTTTTT. The chain has TRBV7-3 and TRBJ2-2, with 12 bases identical to TRBD2. J gave up 7 bases and V 4 bases, and 7 bases lay outside the gene matches. There are 16 residues in the CDR3. Germline lookup yields CDR1 SGHTA and CDR2 FQGTGA.

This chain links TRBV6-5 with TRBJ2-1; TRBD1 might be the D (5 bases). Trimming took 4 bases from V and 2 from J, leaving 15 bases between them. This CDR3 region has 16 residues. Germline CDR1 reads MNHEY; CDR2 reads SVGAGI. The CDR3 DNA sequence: TGTGCCAGCAGTTCAGAAGGGGCCCGTACCTACAATGAGCAGTTCTTC. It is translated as CASSSEGARTYNEQFF.

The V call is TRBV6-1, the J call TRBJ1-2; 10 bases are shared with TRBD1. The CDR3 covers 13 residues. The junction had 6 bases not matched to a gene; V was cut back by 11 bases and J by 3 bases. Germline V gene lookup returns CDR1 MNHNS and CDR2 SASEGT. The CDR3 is CAGSDRGYYGYTF. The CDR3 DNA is TGTGCCGGGTCGGACAGGGGGTACTATGGCTACACCTTC.

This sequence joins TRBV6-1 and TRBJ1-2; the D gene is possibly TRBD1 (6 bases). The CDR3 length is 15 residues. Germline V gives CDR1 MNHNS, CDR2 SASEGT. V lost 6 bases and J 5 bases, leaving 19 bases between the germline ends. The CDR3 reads CASRLGADAMYGYTF. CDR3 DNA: TGTGCCAGCAGATTGGGGGCCGATGCTATGTATGGCTACACCTTC.

The CDR3 bases are TGTGCCAGCAGACCCCGACAGTCGAATAGCAATCAGCCCCAGCATTTT. The encoded protein is CASRPRQSNSNQPQHF. The chain joins TRBV6-6 to TRBJ1-5, with D possibly TRBD1 on 5 matching bases. V gave up 6 bases and J gave up 0 bases, with 15 bases separating them. The CDR3 is made up of 16 amino acids. CDR1 is MNHNY, CDR2 SVGAGI, per germline (reference sequence).

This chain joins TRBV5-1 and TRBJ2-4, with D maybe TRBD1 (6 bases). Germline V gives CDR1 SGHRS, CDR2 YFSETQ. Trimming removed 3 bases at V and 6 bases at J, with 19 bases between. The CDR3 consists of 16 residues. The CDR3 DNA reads TGCGCCAGCAGCTCCCAGACAGGTCCCGGGGTAAACATTCAGTACTTC. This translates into CASSSQTGPGVNIQYF.

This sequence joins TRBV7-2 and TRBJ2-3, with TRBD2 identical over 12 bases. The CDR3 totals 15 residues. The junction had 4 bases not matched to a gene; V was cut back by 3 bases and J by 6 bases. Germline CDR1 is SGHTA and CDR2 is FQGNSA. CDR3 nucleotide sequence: TGTGCCAGCAGCTTGGGACTAGCGGGCTCGGATACGCAGTATTTT. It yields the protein CASSLGLAGSDTQYF.